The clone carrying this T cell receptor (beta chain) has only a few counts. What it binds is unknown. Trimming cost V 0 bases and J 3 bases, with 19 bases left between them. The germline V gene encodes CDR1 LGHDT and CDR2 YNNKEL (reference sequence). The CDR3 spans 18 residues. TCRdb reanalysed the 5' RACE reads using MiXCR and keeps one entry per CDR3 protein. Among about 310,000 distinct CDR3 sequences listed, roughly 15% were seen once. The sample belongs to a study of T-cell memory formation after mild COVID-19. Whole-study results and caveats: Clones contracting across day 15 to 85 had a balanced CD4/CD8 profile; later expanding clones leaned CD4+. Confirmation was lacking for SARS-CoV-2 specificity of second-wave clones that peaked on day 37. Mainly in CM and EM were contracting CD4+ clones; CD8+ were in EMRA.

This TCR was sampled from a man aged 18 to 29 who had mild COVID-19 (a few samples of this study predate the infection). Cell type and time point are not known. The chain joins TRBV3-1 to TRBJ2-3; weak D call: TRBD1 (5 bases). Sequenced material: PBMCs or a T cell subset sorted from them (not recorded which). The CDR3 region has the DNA TGTGCCAGCAGCCAAGAAGGGGTCCGTGGGATCGGAACAGATACGCAGTATTTT. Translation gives CASSQEGVRGIGTDTQYF.